These 17 T cell receptor beta chains came from one sample sequenced in a study of post-analysis software for immune sequencing data. Carried by the TCR beta cDNA libraries were unique molecular identifiers. In TCRdb, the PCR reads were re-called with MiXCR into one record per CDR3 protein. The table lists fewer than 850,000 distinct CDR3 sequences, under 60% of them singletons. Study findings and constraints: The five TRBV segments detected at higher frequency in patients than in controls included TRBV5-6, TRBV5-1 and TRBV20-1.

Their recognized antigens are unknown. What was sequenced was blood. The receptors derive from a girl aged 5-17 years with multiple sclerosis.

The V call is TRBV20-1, the J call TRBJ2-7; 8 bases are a match to TRBD1. The CDR3 has 14 amino acids. Germline V gene sequence: CDR1 DFQATT, CDR2 SNEGSKA (reference sequence). V was pared by 2 bases and J by 4 bases, with 7 bases of the junction left unmatched. As DNA, the CDR3 is TGCAGTGCTAGACCATTGGACAGGGTTTACGAGCAGTACTTC. This translates into CSARPLDRVYEQYF.

The chain couples TRBV5-4 to TRBJ1-1; D possibly corresponds to TRBD1 (5 bases). V was shortened by 2 bases and J by 11 bases, with 13 bases between the two germline ends. Germline V CDR1 and CDR2: SGHNT, YYREEE (reference sequence). This CDR3 comprises 12 residues. CDR3 sequence reads: CASSLERGKAFF. As DNA, the CDR3 is TGTGCCAGCAGCTTAGAGAGGGGTAAGGCTTTCTTT.

This clonotype was detected only a few times. The V call is TRBV7-9, the J call TRBJ2-5, with D perhaps matching TRBD2 (5 bases). Trimming took 5 bases from V and 2 from J, leaving 12 bases between them. The germline V gene has CDR1 SEHNR and CDR2 FQNEAQ (reference sequence). The CDR3 sequence is 14 residues long. Written as DNA, the CDR3 is TGTGCCAGCAGCCACCGGGATCCACAAGAGACCCAGTACTTC. Protein: CASSHRDPQETQYF.

A single count supports this clonotype. The V and J genes are TRBV20-1 and TRBJ2-7, with 12 bases fitting TRBD1. Trimming removed 3 bases from V and 0 bases from J; junction bases left unmatched: 12. Germline V lookup: CDR1 DFQATT, CDR2 SNEGSKA (reference sequence). The CDR3 totals 18 residues. Here the CDR3 reads CSASQGTGGLTSSYEQYF. CDR3 nucleotide sequence: TGCAGTGCTAGTCAAGGGACAGGGGGCCTAACAAGCTCCTACGAGCAGTACTTC.

This chain links TRBV20-1 with TRBJ1-2; 8 bases line up with TRBD1. The V gene's germline CDR1 is DFQATT and CDR2 SNEGSKA (reference sequence). V trimming: 4 bases; J trimming: 8 bases; junction bases outside the gene matches: 12. The CDR3 consists of 14 residues. The CDR3 DNA sequence: TGCAGTGCTACGGGGACCGACAGGGGCCGCGGCTACACCTTC. Translation: CSATGTDRGRGYTF.

This clonotype was detected a few times. This chain links TRBV27 with TRBJ1-2, with TRBD1 identical over 8 bases. Germline CDR1 and CDR2: MNHEY and SMNVEV (reference sequence). The J segment lost 7 bases and the V segment lost 5 bases, leaving 3 bases of the junction unmatched. The CDR3 is 12 amino acids. CDR3 coding DNA: TGTGCCAGCAGTCAGACAGGGGTTGGCTACACCTTC. Its protein is CASSQTGVGYTF.

The V call is TRBV3-1, the J call TRBJ2-1; the D is unclear. Germline-derived CDR1 and CDR2 are LGHDT and YNNKEL (reference sequence). Trimming left V 0 bases short and J 0 bases short, with 9 bases between. The CDR3 spans 16 residues. CDR3 nucleotide sequence: TGTGCCAGCAGCCAAGATCCCTTGAGCTCCTACAATGAGCAGTTCTTC. Residues: CASSQDPLSSYNEQFF.

This clonotype appeared a few times. The chain joins TRBV9 to TRBJ2-1; D gene unclear. This CDR3 comprises 17 residues. Germline CDR1 SGDLS, CDR2 YYNGEE. Trimming removed 2 bases from V and 1 base from J, with 16 bases in between. The CDR3 sequence is CASSVLFSGGSYNEQFF. CDR3 in DNA: TGTGCCAGCAGCGTCCTCTTTTCGGGTGGGTCCTACAATGAGCAGTTCTTC.

The chain is built from TRBV29-1 and TRBJ1-2; TRBD1 agrees at 8 bases. Germline V gene sequence: CDR1 SQVTM, CDR2 ANQGSEA. With V trimmed by 3 bases and J by 7 bases, 7 bases remained unmatched. This CDR3 has 13 amino acids. The CDR3 DNA sequence: TGCAGCGTTGATCAGGACAGGGTCGGTGGCTACACCTTC. Its protein product is CSVDQDRVGGYTF.

CDR3 amino acids: CASSFGGKPPSNRTDTQYF. The CDR3 DNA follows: TGTGCCAGCAGCTTTGGGGGGAAGCCGCCTTCGAATCGCACAGATACGCAGTATTTT. This chain connects TRBV7-9 to TRBJ2-3; D might be TRBD2 (6 bases). V lost 3 bases to trimming and J lost 1 base, with 23 bases between them. Germline V gives CDR1 SEHNR, CDR2 FQNEAQ (reference sequence). The CDR3 extends over 19 amino acids.

The V gene is TRBV20-1, the J gene TRBJ2-5, with 8 bases aligning to TRBD2. This CDR3 spans 15 amino acids. The J segment lost 6 bases and the V segment lost 8 bases, leaving 17 bases of the junction unmatched. The V gene's germline CDR1 is DFQATT and CDR2 SNEGSKA (reference sequence). In DNA form, the CDR3 reads TGCAGTCTCGAACCCCCCCTAGCGGGCGCGCAGACCCAGTACTTC. Protein product: CSLEPPLAGAQTQYF.

The CDR3 loop is CSAREAGLKGISYEQYF. The CDR3 bases are TGCAGTGCTAGAGAGGCAGGGCTGAAGGGGATCTCCTACGAGCAGTACTTC. The genes are TRBV20-1 and TRBJ2-7; a possible D gene is TRBD1 (5 bases). Germline lookup yields CDR1 DFQATT and CDR2 SNEGSKA (reference sequence). The V end lost 0 bases, the J end lost 0 bases, and 18 bases lay between the germline ends. This CDR3 region has 17 residues.

This clonotype is a singleton in its sample. The chain carries TRBV6-1 and TRBJ2-3; possibly TRBD2 for D (5 bases). The V and J ends lost 3 bases and 7 bases respectively, with 8 bases between them. This CDR3 has 12 amino acids. CDR1 and CDR2 from the germline V gene are MNHNS and SASEGT. CDR3 amino acids: CASSERVYTQYF. For the CDR3, the DNA is TGTGCCAGCAGTGAGAGGGTCTATACGCAGTATTTT.

The chain uses TRBV10-3 and TRBJ1-2, with TRBD1 as a possible D gene (5 bases). Germline lookup yields CDR1 ENHRY and CDR2 SYGVKD. The V end lost 3 bases, the J end lost 7 bases, and 12 bases lay between the germline ends. The CDR3 is 13 residues long. The CDR3 spells CAISDGHSGGYTF. CDR3 DNA sequence: TGTGCCATCAGTGACGGACATTCTGGTGGCTACACCTTC.

This clonotype was seen many times. The rearrangement uses TRBV5-1 and TRBJ2-7; D possibly corresponds to TRBD1 (6 bases). This CDR3 spans 18 amino acids. Trimming left V 0 bases short and J 2 bases short, with 21 bases between. The V gene's germline CDR1 is SGHRS and CDR2 YFSETQ. CDR3 DNA: TGCGCCAGCAGCTTGGGCCCGGGTGTTGACAGGACGGCCTACGAGCAGTACTTC. This gives the protein CASSLGPGVDRTAYEQYF.

The chain combines TRBV15 with TRBJ2-3; D not certain. The CDR3 length is 17 residues. V dropped 4 bases and J dropped 4 bases, with 21 bases sitting between them. Per germline, CDR1 LNHNV and CDR2 YYDKDF (reference sequence). CDR3 DNA: TGTGCCACCAGCACTCCAACGATCCCAGGAATAGCAGATACGCAGTATTTT. It encodes CATSTPTIPGIADTQYF.

The rearrangement joins TRBV14 to TRBJ2-7; D not resolved. The CDR3 covers 12 residues. Deletions cut 4 bases from V and 5 bases from J, with 9 bases between. In germline, CDR1 is SGHDN, CDR2 FVKESK. The CDR3 DNA reads as TGTGCCAGCAGCCGGCTTAGTGACGAGCAGTACTTC. It specifies CASSRLSDEQYF.